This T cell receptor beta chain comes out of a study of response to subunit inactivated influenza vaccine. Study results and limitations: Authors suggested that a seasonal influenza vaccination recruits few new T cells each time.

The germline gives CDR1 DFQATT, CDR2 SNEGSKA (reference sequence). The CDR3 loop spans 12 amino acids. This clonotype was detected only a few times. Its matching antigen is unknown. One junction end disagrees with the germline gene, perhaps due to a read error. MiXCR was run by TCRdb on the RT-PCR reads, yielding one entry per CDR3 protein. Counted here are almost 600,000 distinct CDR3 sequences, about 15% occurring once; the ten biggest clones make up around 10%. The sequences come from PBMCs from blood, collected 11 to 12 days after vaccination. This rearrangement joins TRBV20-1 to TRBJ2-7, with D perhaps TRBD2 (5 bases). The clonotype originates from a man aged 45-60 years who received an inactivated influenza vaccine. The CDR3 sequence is CSARGGRGEQYF. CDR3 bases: TGCAGTGCCAGAGGCGGAAGAGGGGAGCAGTACTTC.